The clone carrying this T cell receptor (beta chain) was counted only a few times. Authors' data handling: Amplifying reference gene primers gave estimates of nucleated cell counts. The protocol was immunoSEQ multiplex PCR, while the TCRdb copy is restricted to in-frame clones and leaves out a portion. V and J calls plus clone size are reproduced from that table; the DNA served to infer D and trimming. The table includes some 80,000 clones, approximately 80% detected once. This sample is part of a study of blood T cell repertoires in COVID-19. Background on the study: Some COVID-19 samples were acute and others convalescent; all came from the United States, Italy and Spain. In each case, the material was cDNA or gDNA derived from T cells, B-cell-depleted T cells, or PBMCs.

The CDR3 has 15 residues. The germline V gene has CDR1 SNHLY and CDR2 FYNNEI. The junction had 18 bases not matched to a gene; V was cut back by 8 bases and J by 9 bases. Sequencing used peripheral blood. This sequence originates from a man older than 75 with acute or convalescent COVID-19. V usage is TRBV2 and J usage is TRBJ2-7, with TRBD1 matching over 8 bases. Written as DNA, the CDR3 is TGTGCCAGCGTAATCAAAGGGGACAGGACTACGGGGCAGTACTTC. This encodes CASVIKGDRTTGQYF.